This T cell receptor (beta chain) was recovered during a study of post-analysis software for immune sequencing data. Whole-study context: Both relapsing-remitting and secondary progressive multiple sclerosis featured among the disease courses, as did progressive-relapsing multiple sclerosis. General study results and limits: Strong co-clustering by F measure was seen for same-batch samples. Patients showed TRBV5-6, TRBV5-1 and TRBV20-1 among 4 or 5 TRBV segments more frequent than in controls. Controls' normalized Chao1 diversity significantly exceeded that of multiple sclerosis patients.

This CDR3 is built from 14 residues. The V segment lost 4 bases and the J segment 5 bases; nucleotides outside the gene matches: 6. Per the germline V gene, CDR1 is MGHRA and CDR2 is YSYEKL. Unique molecular identifiers featured in each of the TCR beta cDNA libraries. Starting from roughly 1.1 to 9.2 million T cells, the study yielded approximately 460,000 cDNA molecules. TCRdb reprocessed the PCR reads with MiXCR, giving one entry per CDR3 protein. The sample gives about 540,000 distinct CDR3 sequences, 34% of which show up once; around 5.9% is in the top ten. This clonotype has more than one count but fewer than ten. Its antigen is undetermined.

The sequence was obtained from a girl aged 2 to 17 with multiple sclerosis. Specimen: blood. The V call is TRBV4-1, the J call TRBJ2-5, with TRBD1 matching over 8 bases. The CDR3 DNA follows: TGCGCCAGCAGCCCCCGAAGGGACAGGGAGACCCAGTACTTC. This sequence encodes CASSPRRDRETQYF.